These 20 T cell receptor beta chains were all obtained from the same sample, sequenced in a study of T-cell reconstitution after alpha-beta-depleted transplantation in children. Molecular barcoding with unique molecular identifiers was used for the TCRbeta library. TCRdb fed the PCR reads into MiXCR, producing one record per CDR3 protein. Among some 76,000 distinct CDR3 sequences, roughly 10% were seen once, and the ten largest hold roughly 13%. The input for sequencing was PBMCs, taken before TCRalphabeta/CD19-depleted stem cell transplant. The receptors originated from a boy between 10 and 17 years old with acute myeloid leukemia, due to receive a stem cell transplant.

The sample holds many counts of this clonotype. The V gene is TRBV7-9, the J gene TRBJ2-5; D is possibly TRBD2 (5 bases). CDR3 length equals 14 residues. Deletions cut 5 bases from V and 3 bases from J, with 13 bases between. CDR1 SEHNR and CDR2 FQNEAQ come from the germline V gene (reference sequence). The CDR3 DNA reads TGTGCCAGCAGCCCGGAGGTGGGAAAAGAGACCCAGTACTTC. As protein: CASSPEVGKETQYF.

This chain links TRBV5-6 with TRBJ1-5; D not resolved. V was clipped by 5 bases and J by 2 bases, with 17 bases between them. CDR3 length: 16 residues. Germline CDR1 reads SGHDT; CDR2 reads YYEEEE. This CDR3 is CASSSGRLGGNQPQHF. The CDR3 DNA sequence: TGTGCCAGCAGTTCCGGGAGACTTGGGGGCAATCAGCCCCAGCATTTT.

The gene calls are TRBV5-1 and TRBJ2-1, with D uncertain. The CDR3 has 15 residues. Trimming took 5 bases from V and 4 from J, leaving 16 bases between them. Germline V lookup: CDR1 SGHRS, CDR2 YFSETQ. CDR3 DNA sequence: TGCGCCAGCAGAAATAACCGAGCCGGTTACAATGAGCAGTTCTTC. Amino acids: CASRNNRAGYNEQFF.

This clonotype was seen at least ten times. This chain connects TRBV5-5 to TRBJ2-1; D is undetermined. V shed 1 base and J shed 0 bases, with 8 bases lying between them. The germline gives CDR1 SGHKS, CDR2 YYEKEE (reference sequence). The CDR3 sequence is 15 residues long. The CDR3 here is CASSLTQSSYNEQFF. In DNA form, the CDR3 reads TGTGCCAGCAGCTTGACGCAGAGCTCCTACAATGAGCAGTTCTTC.

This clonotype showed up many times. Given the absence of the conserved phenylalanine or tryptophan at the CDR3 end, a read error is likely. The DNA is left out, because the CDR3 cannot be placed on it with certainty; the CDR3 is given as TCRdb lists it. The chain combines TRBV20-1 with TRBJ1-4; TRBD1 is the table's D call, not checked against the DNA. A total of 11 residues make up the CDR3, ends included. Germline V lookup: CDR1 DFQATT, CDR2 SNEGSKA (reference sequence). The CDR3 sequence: CSARDLDRDSI.

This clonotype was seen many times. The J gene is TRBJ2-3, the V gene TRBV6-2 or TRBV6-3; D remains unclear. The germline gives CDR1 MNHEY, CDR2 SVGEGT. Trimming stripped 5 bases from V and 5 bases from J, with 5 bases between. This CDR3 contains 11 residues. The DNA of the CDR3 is TGTGCCAGCAGTCGACTAGATACGCAGTATTTT. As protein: CASSRLDTQYF.

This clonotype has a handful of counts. The CDR3 is CASSQTGGGQPQHF. The CDR3 region has the DNA TGTGCCAGCAGTCAAACAGGGGGCGGACAGCCCCAGCATTTT. This rearrangement joins TRBV28 to TRBJ1-5; 9 bases are a match to TRBD1. The V segment lost 5 bases and the J segment 7 bases; nucleotides outside the gene matches: 6. Germline-derived CDR1 and CDR2 are MDHEN and SYDVKM. The CDR3 sequence is 14 residues long.

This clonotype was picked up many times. The CDR3 DNA follows: TGTGCCAGCAGCCCGGCCGGGGAGTCACCCCTCCACTTT. It encodes CASSPAGESPLHF. The V and J genes are TRBV7-9 and TRBJ1-6; D call uncertain. Trimming stripped 5 bases from V and 10 bases from J, with 12 bases between. The germline V gene encodes CDR1 SEHNR and CDR2 FQNEAQ (reference sequence). This CDR3 contains 13 residues.

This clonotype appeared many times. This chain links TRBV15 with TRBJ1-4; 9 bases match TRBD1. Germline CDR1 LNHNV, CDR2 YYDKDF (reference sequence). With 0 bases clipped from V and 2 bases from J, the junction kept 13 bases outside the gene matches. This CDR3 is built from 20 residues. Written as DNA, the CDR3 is TGTGCCACCAGCAGAGATCTTCGACAGGGGGTCCTTTCGACTAATGAAAAACTGTTTTTT. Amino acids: CATSRDLRQGVLSTNEKLFF.

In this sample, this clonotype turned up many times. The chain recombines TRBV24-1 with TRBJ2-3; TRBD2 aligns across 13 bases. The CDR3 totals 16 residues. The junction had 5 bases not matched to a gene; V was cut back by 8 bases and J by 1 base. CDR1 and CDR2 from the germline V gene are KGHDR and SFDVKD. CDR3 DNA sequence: TGTGCCACCAATTCCGGACTAGCGGGGGGCACAGATACGCAGTATTTT. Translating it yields CATNSGLAGGTDTQYF.

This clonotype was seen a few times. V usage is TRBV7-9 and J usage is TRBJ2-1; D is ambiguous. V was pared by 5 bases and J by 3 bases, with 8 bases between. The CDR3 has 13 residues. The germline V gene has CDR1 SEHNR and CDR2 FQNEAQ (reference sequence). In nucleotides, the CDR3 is TGTGCCAGCAGCCGAACTTACTACAATGAGCAGTTCTTC. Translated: CASSRTYYNEQFF.

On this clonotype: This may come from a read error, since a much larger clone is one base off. This chain's CDR3 is CCARGRSRDRGYNEQFF. DNA of the CDR3: TGCTGTGCTAGAGGCCGAAGCCGGGACAGGGGCTACAATGAGCAGTTCTTC. The rearrangement uses TRBV20-1 and TRBJ2-1; 10 bases match TRBD1. The germline gives CDR1 DFQATT, CDR2 SNEGSKA (reference sequence). The CDR3 contains 17 residues.

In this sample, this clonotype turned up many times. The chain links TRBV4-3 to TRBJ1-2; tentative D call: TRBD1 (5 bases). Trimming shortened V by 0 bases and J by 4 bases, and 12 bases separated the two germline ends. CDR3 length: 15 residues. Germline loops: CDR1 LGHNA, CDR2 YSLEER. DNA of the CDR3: TGCGCCAGCAGCCAAGATCAGGGCAGGGCCTATGGCTACACCTTC. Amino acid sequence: CASSQDQGRAYGYTF.

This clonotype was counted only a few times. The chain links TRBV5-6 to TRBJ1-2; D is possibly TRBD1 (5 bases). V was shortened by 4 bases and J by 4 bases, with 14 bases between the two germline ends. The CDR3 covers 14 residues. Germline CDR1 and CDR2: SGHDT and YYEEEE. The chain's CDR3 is CASSPRPDSYGYTF. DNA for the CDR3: TGTGCCAGCAGCCCCCGTCCTGACAGCTATGGCTACACCTTC. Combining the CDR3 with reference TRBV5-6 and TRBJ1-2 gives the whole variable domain DAGVTQSPTHLIKTRGQQVTLRCSPKSGHDTVSWYQQALGQGPQFIFQYYEEEERQRGNFPDRFSGHQFPNYSSELNVNALLLGDSALYLCASSPRPDSYGYTFGSGTRLTVV.

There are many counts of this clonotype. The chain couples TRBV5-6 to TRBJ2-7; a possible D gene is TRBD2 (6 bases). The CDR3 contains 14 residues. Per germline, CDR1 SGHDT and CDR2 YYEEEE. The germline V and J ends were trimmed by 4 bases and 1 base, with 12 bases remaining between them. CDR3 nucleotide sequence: TGTGCCAGCAGCGGAGGGGTGGCGTCCTACGAGCAGTACGTC. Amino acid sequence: CASSGGVASYEQYV.

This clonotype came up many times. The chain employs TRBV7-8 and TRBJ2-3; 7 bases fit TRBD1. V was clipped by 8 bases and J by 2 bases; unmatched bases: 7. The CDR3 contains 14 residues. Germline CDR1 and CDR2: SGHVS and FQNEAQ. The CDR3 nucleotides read TGTGCCAGCCAGCAGGGGGAACTCACAGATACGCAGTATTTT. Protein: CASQQGELTDTQYF.

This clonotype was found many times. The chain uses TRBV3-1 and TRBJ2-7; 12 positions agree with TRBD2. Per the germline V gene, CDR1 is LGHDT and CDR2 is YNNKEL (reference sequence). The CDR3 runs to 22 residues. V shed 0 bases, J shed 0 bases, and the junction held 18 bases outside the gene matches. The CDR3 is CASSQDSVLTSGGFESSYEQYV. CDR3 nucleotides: TGTGCCAGCAGCCAAGACTCGGTCTTGACTAGCGGGGGTTTTGAGTCCTCCTACGAGCAGTACGTC.

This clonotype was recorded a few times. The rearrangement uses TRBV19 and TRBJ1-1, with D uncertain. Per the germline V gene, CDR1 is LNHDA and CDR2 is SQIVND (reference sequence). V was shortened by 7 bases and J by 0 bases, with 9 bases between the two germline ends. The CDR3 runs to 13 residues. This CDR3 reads CASKASLNTEAFF. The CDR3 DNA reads TGTGCCAGTAAGGCCAGCTTGAACACTGAAGCTTTCTTT.

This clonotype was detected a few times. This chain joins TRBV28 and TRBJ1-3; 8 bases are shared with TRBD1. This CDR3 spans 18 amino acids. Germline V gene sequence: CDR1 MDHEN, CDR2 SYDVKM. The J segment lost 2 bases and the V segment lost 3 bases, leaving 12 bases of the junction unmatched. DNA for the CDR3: TGTGCCAGCAGTTTGGGGTGGACAGGGACATTTACTGGAAACACCATATATTTT. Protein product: CASSLGWTGTFTGNTIYF. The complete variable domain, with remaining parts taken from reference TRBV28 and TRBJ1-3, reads DVKVTQSSRYLVKRTGEKVFLECVQDMDHENMFWYRQDPGLGLRLIYFSYDVKMKEKGDIPEGYSVSREKKERFSLILESASTNQTSMYLCASSLGWTGTFTGNTIYFGEGSWLTVV.

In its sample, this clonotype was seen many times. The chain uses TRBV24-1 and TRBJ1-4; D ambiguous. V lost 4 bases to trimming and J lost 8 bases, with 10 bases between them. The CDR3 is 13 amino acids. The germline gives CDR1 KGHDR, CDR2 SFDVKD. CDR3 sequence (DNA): TGTGCCACCAGTGACGTGTGGGGAGAAAAACTGTTTTTT. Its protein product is CATSDVWGEKLFF.